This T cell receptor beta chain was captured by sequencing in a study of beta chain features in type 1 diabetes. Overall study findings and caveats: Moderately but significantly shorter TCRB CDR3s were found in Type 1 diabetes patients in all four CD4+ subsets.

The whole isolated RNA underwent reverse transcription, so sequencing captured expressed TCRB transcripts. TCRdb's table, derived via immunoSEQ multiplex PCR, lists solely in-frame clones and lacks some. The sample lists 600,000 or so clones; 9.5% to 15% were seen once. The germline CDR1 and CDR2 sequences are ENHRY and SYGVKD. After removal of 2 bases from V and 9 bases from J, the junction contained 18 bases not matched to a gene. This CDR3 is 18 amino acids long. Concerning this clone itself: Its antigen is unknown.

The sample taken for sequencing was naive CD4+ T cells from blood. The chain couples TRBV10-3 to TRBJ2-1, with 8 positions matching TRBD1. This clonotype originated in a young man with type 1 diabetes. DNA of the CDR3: TGTGCCATCAGTGAGCCGGTTCAGGGGGCTGACTCTTATGGTGAGCAGTTCTTC. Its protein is CAISEPVQGADSYGEQFF.